This TCR beta chain was captured in a study of cytomegalovirus exposure and HLA in healthy donors. Findings and caveats of the study: V segments that were indistinguishable, TRBV6-2 and TRBV6-3 among them, were omitted from analysis. Earlier analysis found most TCR beta V segments productive about 87% or about 30% of the time.

The study ran its PCR with 60 Vbeta and 13 Jbeta primers. Original analysis: Later reanalysis found tens of millions of unique TCR beta chains, some 10 million of them shared. Some clones are missing from TCRdb's copy, which holds only in-frame ones; the method was immunoSEQ multiplex PCR. The DNA gave D and trimming, while V, J and clone size come from that table. The sample yields 100,000 to 120,000 clones, around 80% seen once. The sample holds one count of this clone. What it recognizes is unknown. Germline V lookup: CDR1 SGDLS, CDR2 YYNGEE. The CDR3 has 12 residues. Trimming stripped 4 bases from V and 5 bases from J, with 8 bases between.

The TCR originated in a man younger than 35 in good health and CMV-seronegative. Specimen: PBMCs. V usage is TRBV9 and J usage is TRBJ2-3; D call uncertain. CDR3 nucleotides: TGTGCCAGCAGCTCTGGCATAGATACGCAGTATTTT. This gives the protein CASSSGIDTQYF. Drawing the rest from reference TRBV9 and TRBJ2-3, the complete variable domain is DSGVTQTPKHLITATGQRVTLRCSPRSGDLSVYWYQQSLDQGLQFLIQYYNGEERAKGNILERFSAQQFPDLHSELNLSSLELGDSALYFCASSSGIDTQYFGPGTRLTVL.